The clone carrying this TCR beta chain was observed once. The antigen is not known. It was with 60 Vbeta and 13 Jbeta primers that the PCR ran. This table comes from immunoSEQ multiplex PCR, and its TCRdb copy is limited to in-frame clones, with some not included. Found here are more than 95,000 clones, 83% of them singletons; the top ten hold roughly 3.7%. This specimen belongs to a study of cytomegalovirus exposure and HLA in healthy donors. General observations from the study: The study flagged approximately 180 TCR beta chains as cytomegalovirus-associated.

The sample was PBMCs. The source of this sequence is a woman aged 40 to 50 in good health and CMV-seropositive.

The CDR3 DNA is TGTGCCAGCAGCCAAGACACAGGGTGGAACACTGAAGCTTTCTTT. The encoded protein is CASSQDTGWNTEAFF. This rearrangement joins TRBV14 to TRBJ1-1; D may be TRBD1 (6 bases). The CDR3 contains 15 residues. V was trimmed by 0 bases and J by 1 base, leaving 9 bases between them. Germline V gene lookup returns CDR1 SGHDN and CDR2 FVKESK. Using reference TRBV14 and TRBJ1-1 for the parts outside the CDR3, the full variable domain is EAGVTQFPSHSVIEKGQTVTLRCDPISGHDNLYWYRRVMGKEIKFLLHFVKESKQDESGMPNNRFLAERTGGTYSTLKVQPAELEDSGVYFCASSQDTGWNTEAFFGQGTRLTVV.